These 10 T cell receptor beta chains were all obtained from the same sample, sequenced in a study of T cell responses to AZD1222 COVID-19 vaccine. This table comes from immunoSEQ multiplex PCR, and its TCRdb copy is limited to in-frame clones, with some not included. The profile shows some 170,000 clones, 90% of them singletons. The input for sequencing was peripheral blood, taken 28 days after the second dose of the MenACWY control vaccine. These receptors were obtained from an adult who received the MenACWY meningococcal vaccine as a control.

This clone was counted once. The V call is TRBV7-9, the J call TRBJ1-5; 9 positions match TRBD1. CDR1 SEHNR and CDR2 FQNEAQ come from the germline V gene (reference sequence). CDR3 size: 18 residues. Trimming cost V 5 bases and J 6 bases; bases outside gene matches: 17. The CDR3 DNA reads as TGTGCCAGCAGCCAAGTCGTGGGAAACAGGGGGCGCGGTCAGCCCCAGCATTTT. Residues: CASSQVVGNRGRGQPQHF.

V and J are TRBV19 and TRBJ2-1; the D call may be TRBD1 or TRBD2 (5 bases each). This CDR3 has 14 residues. Per germline, CDR1 LNHDA and CDR2 SQIVND (reference sequence). Trimming left V 1 base short and J 4 bases short, with 8 bases between. The CDR3 DNA follows: TGTGCCAGTAGTATAGCGGGACGGTACAATGAGCAGTTCTTC. This translates into CASSIAGRYNEQFF.

This clone occurred once. The J gene is TRBJ2-3, the V gene TRBV28, with a possible D match to TRBD1 (5 bases). Trimming left V 6 bases short and J 2 bases short, with 6 bases between. Germline lookup yields CDR1 MDHEN and CDR2 SYDVKM. The CDR3 runs 12 residues. CDR3 sequence reads: CASRGPTDTQYF. The CDR3 bases are TGTGCCAGCAGGGGGCCCACAGATACGCAGTATTTT.

The V and J genes are TRBV7-2 and TRBJ2-7, with 8 bases lining up with TRBD1. The CDR3 loop spans 15 amino acids. The V gene's germline CDR1 is SGHTA and CDR2 FQGNSA. The junction had 9 bases not matched to a gene; V was cut back by 2 bases and J by 6 bases. The CDR3 DNA follows: TGTGCCAGCAGCTTAACGAGGACAGGGCCAGCCGAGCAGTACTTC. Translated: CASSLTRTGPAEQYF.

The chain employs TRBV18 and TRBJ2-7, with TRBD1 matching over 7 bases. The CDR3 extends over 14 amino acids. Germline loops: CDR1 KGHSH, CDR2 LQKENI. V shed 1 base, J shed 6 bases, and the junction held 6 bases outside the gene matches. The CDR3 sequence: CASSPQGALTEQYF. The CDR3 DNA reads TGTGCCAGCTCACCACAGGGGGCGTTGACCGAGCAGTACTTC.

The chain joins TRBV24-1 to TRBJ1-5, with 7 bases fitting TRBD1. The CDR3 is made up of 15 amino acids. Looked up from germline, CDR1 is KGHDR and CDR2 is SFDVKD. Trimming at V came to 6 bases and at J to 3 bases, leaving 7 bases not matched to a gene. The chain's CDR3 is CATSQGQIDNQPQHF. The CDR3 coding sequence is TGTGCCACCAGTCAGGGACAGATCGACAATCAGCCCCAGCATTTT.

The chain links TRBV5-1 to TRBJ2-7, with 8 bases lining up with TRBD2. The germline CDR1 and CDR2 sequences are SGHRS and YFSETQ. J was trimmed by 3 bases and V by 2 bases; bases with no gene match: 4. This CDR3 has 14 amino acids. The CDR3: CASSFLGTSYEQYF. In DNA form, the CDR3 reads TGCGCCAGCAGCTTCCTAGGGACTAGCTACGAGCAGTACTTC.

CDR3 loop: CASSVDYATDTQYF. Written as DNA, the CDR3 is TGTGCCAGCAGCGTAGACTATGCCACAGATACGCAGTATTTT. The chain uses TRBV9 and TRBJ2-3; no firm D call. The CDR3 covers 14 residues. Per germline, CDR1 SGDLS and CDR2 YYNGEE. V was shortened by 0 bases and J by 2 bases, with 7 bases between the two germline ends.

This clone appeared a single time. The chain employs TRBV3-1 (or the pseudogene TRBV3-2) and TRBJ1-2, with TRBD1 as a possible D gene (6 bases). CDR3 length: 15 residues. Germline values: CDR1 LGHDT, CDR2 YNNKEL (reference sequence). V dropped 3 bases and J dropped 8 bases, with 19 bases sitting between them. In DNA, the CDR3 is TGTGCCAGCAGCCAGGGAACAGGGTCCAGGGGCGGCTACACCTTC. Translation: CASSQGTGSRGGYTF.

This clone has only one observation. The chain uses TRBV5-1 and TRBJ2-1; the match to TRBD2 covers 7 bases. The junction had 10 bases not matched to a gene; V was cut back by 4 bases and J by 0 bases. CDR1 and CDR2 from the germline V gene are SGHRS and YFSETQ. CDR3 length equals 17 residues. CDR3 loop: CASSPGLGGSSYNEQFF. CDR3 in DNA: TGCGCCAGCAGCCCGGGTCTGGGCGGGAGCTCCTACAATGAGCAGTTCTTC.